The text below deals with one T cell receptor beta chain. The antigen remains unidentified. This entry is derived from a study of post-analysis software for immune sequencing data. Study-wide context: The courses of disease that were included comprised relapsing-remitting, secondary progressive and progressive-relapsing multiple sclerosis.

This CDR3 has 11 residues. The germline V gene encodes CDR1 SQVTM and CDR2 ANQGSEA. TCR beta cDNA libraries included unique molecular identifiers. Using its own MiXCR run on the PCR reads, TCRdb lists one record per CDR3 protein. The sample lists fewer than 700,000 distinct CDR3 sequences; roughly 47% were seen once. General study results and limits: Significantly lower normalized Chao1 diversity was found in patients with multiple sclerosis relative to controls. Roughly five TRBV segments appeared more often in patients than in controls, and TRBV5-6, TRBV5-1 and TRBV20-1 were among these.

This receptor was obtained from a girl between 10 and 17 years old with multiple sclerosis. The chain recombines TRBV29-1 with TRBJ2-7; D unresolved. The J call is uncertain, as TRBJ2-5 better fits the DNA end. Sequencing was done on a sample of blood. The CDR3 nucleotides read TGCAGCGTTGACCCCGGGGAGACCCAGTACTTC. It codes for CSVDPGETQYF.